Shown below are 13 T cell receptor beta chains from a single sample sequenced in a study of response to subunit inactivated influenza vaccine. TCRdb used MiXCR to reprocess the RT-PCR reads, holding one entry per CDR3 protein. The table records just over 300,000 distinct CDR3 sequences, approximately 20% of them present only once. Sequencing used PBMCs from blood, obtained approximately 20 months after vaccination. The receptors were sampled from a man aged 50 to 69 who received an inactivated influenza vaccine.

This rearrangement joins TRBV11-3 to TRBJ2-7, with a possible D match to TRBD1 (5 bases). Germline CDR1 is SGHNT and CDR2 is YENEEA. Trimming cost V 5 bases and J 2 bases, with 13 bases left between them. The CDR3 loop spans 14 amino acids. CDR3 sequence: CASSRSDSPYEQYF. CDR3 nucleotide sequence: TGTGCCAGCAGCCGATCCGACAGCCCCTACGAGCAGTACTTC.

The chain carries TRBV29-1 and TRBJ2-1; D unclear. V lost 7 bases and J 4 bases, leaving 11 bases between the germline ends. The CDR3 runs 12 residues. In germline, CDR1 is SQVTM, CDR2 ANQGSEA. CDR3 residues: CSAGWQYNEQFF. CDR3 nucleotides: TGCAGCGCCGGGTGGCAGTACAATGAGCAGTTCTTC.

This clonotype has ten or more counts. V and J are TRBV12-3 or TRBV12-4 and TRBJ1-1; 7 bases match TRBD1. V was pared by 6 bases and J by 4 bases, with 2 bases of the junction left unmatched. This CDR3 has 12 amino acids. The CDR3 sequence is CASSPGGTEAFF. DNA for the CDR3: TGTGCCAGCAGCCCAGGGGGCACTGAAGCTTTCTTT.

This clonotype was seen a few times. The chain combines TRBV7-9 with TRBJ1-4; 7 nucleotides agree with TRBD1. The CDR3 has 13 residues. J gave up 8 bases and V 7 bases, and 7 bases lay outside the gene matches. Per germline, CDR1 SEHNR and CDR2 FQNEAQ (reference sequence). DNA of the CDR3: TGTGCCAGCAATGGAGGGGGCGGCGAAAAACTGTTTTTT. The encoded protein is CASNGGGGEKLFF.

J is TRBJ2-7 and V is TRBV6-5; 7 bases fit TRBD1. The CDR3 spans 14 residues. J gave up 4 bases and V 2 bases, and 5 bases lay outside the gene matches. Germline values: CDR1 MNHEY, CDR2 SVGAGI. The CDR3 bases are TGTGCCAGCAGTTACGGCCGGGACAGATACGAGCAGTACTTC. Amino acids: CASSYGRDRYEQYF.

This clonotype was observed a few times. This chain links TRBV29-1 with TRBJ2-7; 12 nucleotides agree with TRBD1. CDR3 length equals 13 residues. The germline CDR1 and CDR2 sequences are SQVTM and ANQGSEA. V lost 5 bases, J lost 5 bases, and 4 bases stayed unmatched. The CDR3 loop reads CSVRDRGQNEQYF. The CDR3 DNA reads TGCAGCGTTCGGGACAGGGGGCAGAACGAGCAGTACTTC.

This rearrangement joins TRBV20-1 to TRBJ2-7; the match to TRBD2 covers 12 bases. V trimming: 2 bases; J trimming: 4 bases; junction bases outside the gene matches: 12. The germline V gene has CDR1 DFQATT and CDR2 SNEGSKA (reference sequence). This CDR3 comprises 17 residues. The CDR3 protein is CSARPGLAGTFRYEQYF. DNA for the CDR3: TGCAGTGCTAGACCAGGACTAGCGGGAACATTTCGGTACGAGCAGTACTTC.

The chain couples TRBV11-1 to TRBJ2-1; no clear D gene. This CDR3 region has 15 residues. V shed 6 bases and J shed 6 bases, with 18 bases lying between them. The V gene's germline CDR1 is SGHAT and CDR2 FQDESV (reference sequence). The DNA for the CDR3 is TGTGCCAGCAGGATGGTCCCGCAGTCCACCAATGAGCAGTTCTTC. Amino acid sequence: CASRMVPQSTNEQFF.

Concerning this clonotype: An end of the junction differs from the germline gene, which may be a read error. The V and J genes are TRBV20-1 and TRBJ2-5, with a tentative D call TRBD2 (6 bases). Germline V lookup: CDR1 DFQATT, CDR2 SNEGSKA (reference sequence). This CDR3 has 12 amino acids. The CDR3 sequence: CSASLGGTSSHF. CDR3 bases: TGCAGTGCTAGTCTCGGCGGGACTTCTAGTCACTTC.

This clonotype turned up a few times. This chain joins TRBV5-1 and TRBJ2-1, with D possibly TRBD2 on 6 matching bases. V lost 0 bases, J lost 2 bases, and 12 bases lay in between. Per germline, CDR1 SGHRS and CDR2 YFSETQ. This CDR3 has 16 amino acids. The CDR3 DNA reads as TGCGCCAGCAGCTTGGCCGGCGGGAACCCCTACAATGAGCAGTTCTTC. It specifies CASSLAGGNPYNEQFF.

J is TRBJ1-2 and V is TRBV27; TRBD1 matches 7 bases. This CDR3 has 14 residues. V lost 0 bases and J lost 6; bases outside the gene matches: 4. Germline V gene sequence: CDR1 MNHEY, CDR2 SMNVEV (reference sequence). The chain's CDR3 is CASSLSQGGDGYTF. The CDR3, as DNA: TGTGCCAGCAGTTTATCGCAGGGGGGTGATGGCTACACCTTC.

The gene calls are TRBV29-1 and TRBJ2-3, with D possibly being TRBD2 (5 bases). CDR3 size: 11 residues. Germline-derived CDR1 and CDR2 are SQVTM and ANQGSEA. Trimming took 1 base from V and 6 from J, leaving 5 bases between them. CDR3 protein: CSVEGGDTQYF. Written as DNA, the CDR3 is TGCAGCGTTGAAGGAGGGGATACGCAGTATTTT.

The DNA for the CDR3 is TGTGCCAGCAGTTACTCGGGCCGGATCCGTGGCTACACCTTC. Protein product: CASSYSGRIRGYTF. J is TRBJ1-2 and V is TRBV6-2 or TRBV6-3; unclear D gene. The CDR3 totals 14 residues. CDR1 and CDR2 (germline): MNHEY, SVGEGT. Trimming shortened V by 0 bases and J by 7 bases, and 12 bases separated the two germline ends.